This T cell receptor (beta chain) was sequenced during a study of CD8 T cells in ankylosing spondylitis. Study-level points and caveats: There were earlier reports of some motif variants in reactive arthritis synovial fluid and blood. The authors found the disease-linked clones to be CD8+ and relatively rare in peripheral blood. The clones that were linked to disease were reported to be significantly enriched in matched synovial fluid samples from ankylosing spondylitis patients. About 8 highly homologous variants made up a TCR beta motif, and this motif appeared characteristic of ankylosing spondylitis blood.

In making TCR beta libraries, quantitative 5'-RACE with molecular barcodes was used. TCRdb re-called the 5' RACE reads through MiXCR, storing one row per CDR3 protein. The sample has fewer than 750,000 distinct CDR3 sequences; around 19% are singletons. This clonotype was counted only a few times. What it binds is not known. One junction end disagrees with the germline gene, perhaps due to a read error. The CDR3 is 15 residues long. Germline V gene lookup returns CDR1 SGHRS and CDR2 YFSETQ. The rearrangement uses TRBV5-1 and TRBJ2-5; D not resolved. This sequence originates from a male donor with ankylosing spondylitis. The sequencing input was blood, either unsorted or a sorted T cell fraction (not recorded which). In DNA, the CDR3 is TGCGCCAGGAGCTTGGTAGCCAACGTCGAAGAGACCCAGTACTTC. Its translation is CARSLVANVEETQYF.